The present TCR beta chain was sequenced within a study of blood T cell repertoires in COVID-19. Measured with immunoSEQ multiplex PCR; TCRdb has only the in-frame clones, and not every one. This table holds 250,000 to 300,000 clones, 80% to 95% found once. Germline V gene sequence: CDR1 MNHEY, CDR2 SVGAGI. The ends were cut back, 5 bases at V and 3 bases at J, with 10 bases in the middle. CDR3 length: 13 amino acids. The receptor was isolated from a woman aged 30 to 39 with COVID-19, enrolled during active disease. The chain has TRBV6-5 and TRBJ2-5; a weak D match, TRBD2 (6 bases). The sequenced sample was peripheral blood. CDR3 in DNA: TGTGCCAGCAGTACGGGACTGAAAGAGACCCAGTACTTC. Its protein product is CASSTGLKETQYF.